This T cell receptor (beta chain) derives from a study of human T cells and chemical hapten exposure. General study points: There were significantly more large CDR3 similarity clusters among expanded TCRs than among controls.

The time point denotes: patch test 1, 2 weeks after DPC sensitization. Documented treatment: therapeutic diphenylcyclopropenone sensitization with weekly scalp DPC. One entry per CDR3 protein results from TCRdb running MiXCR on the RACE reads. The sample lists 340,000 or so distinct CDR3 sequences; approximately 6.9% were seen once. This clonotype was counted many times. Antigen: not known. The CDR3 length is 16 residues. V trimming: 7 bases; J trimming: 5 bases; junction bases outside the gene matches: 12. Per germline, CDR1 LNHDA and CDR2 SQIVND (reference sequence). Source: whole blood, taken in connection with sensitization to the hapten diphenylcyclopropenone (DPC). This sequence originates from a woman aged 18-29 years with alopecia areata. Some clones in this sample may be carry-over from other donors' samples. This rearrangement joins TRBV19 to TRBJ2-1, with 9 nucleotides matching TRBD2. The CDR3 is CASKKYGTSLDNEQFF. CDR3 bases: TGTGCCAGTAAGAAATATGGGACTAGCTTAGACAATGAGCAGTTCTTC.